A single TCR beta chain is shown here with its context. The antigen remains unidentified. Treatment of the sample: randomized to nivolumab then ipilimumab (arm A) or the reverse (arm B). The data originate from a study of sequential checkpoint blockade in melanoma. About the research overall: Each arm's sequence ended with maintenance nivolumab. TCRβ was sequenced from DNA of 91 pretreatment tumors. Around 21 patients had matched tumor biopsies before treatment and at week 13 after nivolumab or ipilimumab alone. Points from the study as a whole: T-cell fraction and clonality followed PD-L1 and CD8+ counts, not mutational load.

Produced via immunoSEQ multiplex PCR; TCRdb's table is partial and in-frame only. Of about 5,100 clones in the sample, around a third were seen once. The clonotype originates from a human donor with melanoma. The sample consisted of tumor tissue (inferred from file names), taken from a patient given nivolumab and ipilimumab in sequence.

DNA for the CDR3: TGTGCCAGCAGTGCCCTAGGGACCGGGATGAACACTGAAGCTTTCTTT. Translation gives CASSALGTGMNTEAFF. The gene calls are TRBV6-8 and TRBJ1-1, with a tentative D call TRBD1 (5 bases). The CDR3 loop spans 16 amino acids. V lost 5 bases, J lost 0 bases, and 16 bases lay in between. The germline V gene has CDR1 MNHGY and CDR2 SAAAGT.